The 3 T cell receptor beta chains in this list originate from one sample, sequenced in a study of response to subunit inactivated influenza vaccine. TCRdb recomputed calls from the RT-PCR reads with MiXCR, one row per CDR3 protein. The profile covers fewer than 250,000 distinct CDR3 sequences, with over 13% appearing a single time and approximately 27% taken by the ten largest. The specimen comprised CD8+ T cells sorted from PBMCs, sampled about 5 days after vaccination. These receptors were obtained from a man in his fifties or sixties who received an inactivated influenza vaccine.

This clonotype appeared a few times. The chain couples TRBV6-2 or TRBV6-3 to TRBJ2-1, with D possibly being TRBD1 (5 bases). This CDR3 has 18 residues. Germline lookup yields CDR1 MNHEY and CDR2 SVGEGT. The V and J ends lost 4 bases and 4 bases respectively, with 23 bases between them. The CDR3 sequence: CASSLGRGWTRPYNEQFF. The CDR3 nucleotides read TGTGCCAGCAGTTTGGGGCGTGGGTGGACAAGGCCGTACAATGAGCAGTTCTTC.

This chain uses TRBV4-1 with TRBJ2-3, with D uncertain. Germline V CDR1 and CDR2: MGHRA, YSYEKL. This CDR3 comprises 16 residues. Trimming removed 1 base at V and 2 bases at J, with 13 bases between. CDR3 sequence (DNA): TGCGCCAGCAGCCAAGTCCCGACTGCGAACACAGATACGCAGTATTTT. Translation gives CASSQVPTANTDTQYF.

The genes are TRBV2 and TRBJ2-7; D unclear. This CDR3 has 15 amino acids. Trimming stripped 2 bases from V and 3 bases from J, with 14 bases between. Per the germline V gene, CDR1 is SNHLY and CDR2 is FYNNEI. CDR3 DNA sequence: TGTGCCAGCAGTGAAAGTATAGGGCAAGTCTACGAGCAGTACTTC. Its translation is CASSESIGQVYEQYF.